What follows are 8 T cell receptor beta chains derived from one specimen sequenced in a study of blood T cell repertoires in COVID-19. Data came from immunoSEQ multiplex PCR; TCRdb stores just in-frame clones and leaves some out. Of more than 100,000 clones in the sample, approximately 84% are singletons; the top ten hold approximately 12%. Sequencing was done on a sample of peripheral blood. The receptors here all came from a woman in her 30s who had recovered from COVID-19.

V and J are TRBV12-3 or TRBV12-4 and TRBJ1-1; perhaps TRBD1 as D (6 bases). V was cut by 4 bases and J by 7 bases, with 13 bases left in between. The CDR3 has 13 residues. The CDR3 DNA sequence: TGTGCCAGCAGTTACAGACAGGCATATGAAGCTTTCTTT. This translates into CASSYRQAYEAFF.

Notes on this clone: This sample includes further DNA sequences coding for the same CDR3. The chain recombines TRBV5-1 with TRBJ1-1; tentative D call: TRBD1 (5 bases). Trimming pared 1 base from V and 5 bases from J, leaving 9 bases between. This CDR3 contains 13 residues. Germline V gene data show CDR1 as SGHRS and CDR2 as YFSETQ. Written as DNA, the CDR3 is TGCGCCAGCAGCTTGCAGGGAGGGACTGAAGCTTTCTTT. Translated, it gives CASSLQGGTEAFF.

This sequence joins TRBV4-1 and TRBJ2-5; TRBD1 agrees at 7 bases. The CDR3 length is 18 residues. Germline CDR1 reads MGHRA; CDR2 reads YSYEKL. The V gene end was trimmed by 3 bases and the J gene end by 1 base; junction bases not matched to a gene: 14. For the CDR3, the DNA is TGCGCCAGCAGCCATCGAGAGGCGGTAGGGGGCCTCCAAGAGACCCAGTACTTC. This gives the protein CASSHREAVGGLQETQYF.

The genes are TRBV6-1 and TRBJ1-4; TRBD1 might be the D (6 bases). The germline V gene has CDR1 MNHNS and CDR2 SASEGT. Trimming pared 4 bases from V and 5 bases from J, leaving 20 bases between. The CDR3 runs to 17 residues. The CDR3 DNA is TGTGCCAGCAGTGGAAGACAGGCCATGCGATTAAATGAAAAACTGTTTTTT. Translating it yields CASSGRQAMRLNEKLFF.

This chain joins TRBV2 and TRBJ1-2, with 9 nucleotides matching TRBD1. The CDR3 consists of 15 residues. CDR1 and CDR2 from the germline V gene are SNHLY and FYNNEI. V lost 6 bases and J lost 4; bases outside the gene matches: 9. The CDR3 sequence: CASSDRDRETYGYTF. CDR3 in DNA: TGTGCCAGCAGCGATCGGGACAGGGAAACCTATGGCTACACCTTC.

The rearrangement links TRBV6-5 to TRBJ1-2; no firm D call. In germline, CDR1 is MNHEY, CDR2 SVGAGI. V lost 2 bases and J 14 bases, leaving 12 bases between the germline ends. The CDR3 consists of 11 residues. Here the CDR3 reads CASSYGELRTF. CDR3 nucleotide sequence: TGTGCCAGCAGTTACGGGGAGCTTCGGACCTTC.

This clone was counted once. The chain carries TRBV12-3 or TRBV12-4 and TRBJ2-5; D remains ambiguous. The CDR3 totals 13 residues. V was trimmed by 1 base and J by 5 bases, leaving 8 bases between them. The CDR3 bases are TGTGCCAGCAGTTTAGGGGCTCACGAGACCCAGTACTTC. Protein: CASSLGAHETQYF.

The V and J genes are TRBV7-9 and TRBJ1-3; no clear D. Trimming stripped 3 bases from V and 4 bases from J, with 4 bases between. The CDR3 sequence is 12 residues long. Germline V gene data show CDR1 as SEHNR and CDR2 as FQNEAQ (reference sequence). CDR3: CASSLAGNTIYF. The CDR3 bases are TGTGCCAGCAGCTTGGCCGGAAACACCATATATTTT. The variable domain in full, with the rest retrieved from reference TRBV7-9 and TRBJ1-3, is DTGVSQNPRHKITKRGQNVTFRCDPISEHNRLYWYRQTLGQGPEFLTYFQNEAQLEKSRLLSDRFSAERPKGSFSTLEIQRTEQGDSAMYLCASSLAGNTIYFGEGSWLTVV.